This TCR beta chain was retrieved from a study of metastatic and nonmetastatic thyroid tumors. This clone was counted ten times or more. TCRdb re-analyzed the PCR reads using MiXCR. The data contain around 20,000 clones, 29% of them singletons. The entire patient cohort was treatment-naive prior to thyroid surgery. Germline CDR1 reads KGHDR; CDR2 reads SFDVKD. The CDR3 sequence is 12 residues long. V was clipped by 4 bases and J by 9 bases, with 11 bases between them. The sample taken for sequencing was tumor tissue. This receptor was obtained from a male donor with papillary thyroid cancer or a benign thyroid nodule (not recorded which). Some clones in this sample may be carry-over from other donors' samples. V and J are TRBV24-1 and TRBJ2-5; either TRBD1 or TRBD2 may supply D (5 bases each). CDR3 sequence (DNA): TGTGCCACCAGTGAGGGGGTGGGGCCCCAGTACTTC. Its translation: CATSEGVGPQYF.